These 25 T cell receptor beta chains were sequenced from one sample in a study of T cells in Graves' hyperthyroidism and ophthalmopathy. RNA transcripts yielded amplified TCR beta CDR3 regions. TCR CDR3 underwent first-round RT-PCR with the HTBI primer set. TCRdb reanalysed the multiplex PCR reads using MiXCR and keeps one entry per CDR3 protein. The table lists about 600,000 distinct CDR3 sequences, about 14% of them singletons. Sequencing input: blood. The receptor source for this set is a woman aged 45-65 years with Graves' ophthalmopathy.

The V gene is TRBV6-1, the J gene TRBJ2-3, with 7 bases aligning to TRBD2. Looked up from germline, CDR1 is MNHNS and CDR2 is SASEGT. This CDR3 has 14 residues. Germline trimming cut 8 bases from V and 0 bases from J; bases unmatched to any gene: 5. Here the CDR3 DNA reads TGTGCCAGCGGACTAGGCGGTAGCACAGATACGCAGTATTTT. Its protein is CASGLGGSTDTQYF.

This clonotype was seen a handful of times. The J gene is TRBJ1-2, the V gene TRBV28; 10 bases match TRBD1. The CDR3 sequence is 14 residues long. V was pared by 6 bases and J by 7 bases, with 8 bases of the junction left unmatched. Germline values: CDR1 MDHEN, CDR2 SYDVKM. The CDR3 region is CASRTPGQGSGYTF. The DNA of the CDR3 is TGTGCCAGCAGGACTCCGGGACAGGGGTCTGGCTACACCTTC.

This chain joins TRBV27 and TRBJ2-3; 13 bases align to TRBD2. CDR3 length: 19 residues. J was trimmed by 2 bases and V by 5 bases; bases with no gene match: 13. Per the germline V gene, CDR1 is MNHEY and CDR2 is SMNVEV (reference sequence). The CDR3 DNA follows: TGTGCCAGCAGTCAACGGACCCTAGGACTAGCGGGAGACACAGATACGCAGTATTTT. This gives the protein CASSQRTLGLAGDTDTQYF.

On this clonotype itself: This could be a read error, since a much larger clone is one nucleotide away. This chain uses TRBV30 with TRBJ2-2; D gene ambiguous. V dropped 4 bases and J dropped 6 bases, with 15 bases sitting between them. This CDR3 spans 14 amino acids. The V gene's germline CDR1 is GTSNPN and CDR2 SVGIG (reference sequence). CDR3 sequence (DNA): TGTGCCTGGAAGGCACTTATCAACCCCGGGGAGCTGTTTTTT. This sequence encodes CAWKALINPGELFF. The full variable domain, completed using reference TRBV30 and TRBJ2-2, is SQTIHQWPATLVQPVGSPLSLECTVEGTSNPNLYWYRQAAGRGLQLLFYSVGIGQISSEVPQNLSASRPQDRQFILSSKKLLLSDSGFYLCAWKALINPGELFFGEGSRLTVL.

This clonotype has at least ten counts. The chain couples TRBV11-1 to TRBJ1-1; a weak D match, TRBD1 (6 bases). Germline V lookup: CDR1 SGHAT, CDR2 FQDESV (reference sequence). V dropped 5 bases and J dropped 8 bases, with 12 bases sitting between them. The CDR3 covers 12 residues. The DNA for the CDR3 is TGTGCCAGCAGCCGAGGGGGGCAAGAAGCTTTCTTT. It specifies CASSRGGQEAFF.

The table lists this clonotype with a few counts. The gene calls are TRBV5-1 and TRBJ1-2, with a weak D call TRBD1 (6 bases). Per the germline V gene, CDR1 is SGHRS and CDR2 is YFSETQ. With 4 bases removed from V and 5 bases from J, the gap between germline ends came to 18 bases. This CDR3 contains 15 residues. The CDR3 DNA reads TGCGCCAGCAGCCCCGCAGGAGTTCAGGGGTATGGCTACACCTTC. It encodes CASSPAGVQGYGYTF. The variable domain in full, completed from reference TRBV5-1 and TRBJ1-2, reads KAGVTQTPRYLIKTRGQQVTLSCSPISGHRSVSWYQQTPGQGLQFLFEYFSETQRNKGNFPGRFSGRQFSNSRSEMNVSTLELGDSALYLCASSPAGVQGYGYTFGSGTRLTVV.

This clonotype has a handful of counts. The chain uses TRBV20-1 and TRBJ2-3; D might be TRBD1 (6 bases). CDR3 length: 14 residues. The germline V gene encodes CDR1 DFQATT and CDR2 SNEGSKA (reference sequence). Trimming removed 0 bases from V and 3 bases from J, with 10 bases in between. This CDR3 reads CSARDAQGTDTQYF. In DNA, the CDR3 is TGCAGTGCTAGAGATGCCCAGGGGACAGATACGCAGTATTTT.

This clonotype was counted many times. The chain employs TRBV2 and TRBJ2-6; D ambiguous. Germline CDR1 and CDR2: SNHLY and FYNNEI. The germline V and J ends were trimmed by 5 bases and 2 bases, with 16 bases remaining between them. This CDR3 has 17 amino acids. CDR3 DNA: TGTGCCAGCAGTTCCCGCCGGGTTGGGCCTGGGGCCAACGTCCTGACTTTC. It yields the protein CASSSRRVGPGANVLTF.

This clonotype was detected ten times or more. The junction differs from germline at one of its ends, possibly a read error. The V and J genes are TRBV2 and TRBJ1-1, with D uncertain. The germline CDR1 and CDR2 sequences are SNHLY and FYNNEI. This CDR3 spans 12 amino acids. CDR3 protein: CASREEGTEAFF. DNA of the CDR3: TGTGCCAGCAGGGAAGAGGGCACTGAAGCTTTCTTT.

The sample holds many counts of this clonotype. This chain links TRBV3-1 with TRBJ1-2; 7 bases match TRBD1. With V trimmed by 2 bases and J by 4 bases, 4 bases remained unmatched. This CDR3 has 14 amino acids. The germline V gene has CDR1 LGHDT and CDR2 YNNKEL (reference sequence). CDR3 nucleotides: TGTGCCAGCAGCCAACTGGACAGGATCTATGGCTACACCTTC. Amino acid sequence: CASSQLDRIYGYTF.

This clonotype showed up many times. The chain employs TRBV18 and TRBJ1-1; D uncertain. The CDR3 consists of 13 residues. V was cut by 3 bases and J by 2 bases, with 7 bases left in between. CDR1 and CDR2 (germline): KGHSH, LQKENI. The CDR3 region has the DNA TGTGCCAGCTCACCGTTGGATAACACTGAAGCTTTCTTT. Translation: CASSPLDNTEAFF.

This clonotype was picked up many times. The CDR3 here is CASSSSNSREAFF. The CDR3 nucleotides read TGTGCCAGCAGCTCAAGCAATTCTAGAGAAGCTTTCTTT. The V gene is TRBV5-5, the J gene TRBJ1-1; D is uncertain. The germline V and J ends were trimmed by 3 bases and 8 bases, with 14 bases remaining between them. Per the germline V gene, CDR1 is SGHKS and CDR2 is YYEKEE (reference sequence). The CDR3 has 13 amino acids.

This clonotype was recorded at least ten times. V and J are TRBV20-1 and TRBJ2-1; TRBD2 aligns across 8 bases. The CDR3 totals 14 residues. CDR1 is DFQATT and CDR2 is SNEGSKA in the germline V gene (reference sequence). Unmatched junction bases numbered 12, after V lost 6 bases and J lost 8 bases. Here the CDR3 DNA reads TGCAGTGCCGGGGGGGGCGGGATTGGCGATGAGCAGTTCTTC. Its protein is CSAGGGGIGDEQFF.

The table lists this clonotype with many counts. The V and J genes are TRBV12-3 or TRBV12-4 and TRBJ2-3, with 10 positions matching TRBD1. The CDR3 is made up of 15 amino acids. With V trimmed by 5 bases and J by 1 base, 3 bases remained unmatched. CDR3 DNA sequence: TGTGCCAGCAGTGCCGGGACAGGGGGCACAGATACGCAGTATTTT. It yields the protein CASSAGTGGTDTQYF.

The chain is built from TRBV30 and TRBJ2-1; 9 nucleotides line up with TRBD2. The CDR3 is 15 amino acids. The V gene end was trimmed by 8 bases and the J gene end by 10 bases; junction bases not matched to a gene: 18. Germline-derived CDR1 and CDR2 are GTSNPN and SVGIG (reference sequence). The CDR3 loop reads CASSGLAGFPREQFF. The CDR3 coding sequence is TGTGCCAGTAGTGGGCTAGCGGGATTCCCCCGAGAGCAGTTCTTC.

This clonotype was observed a handful of times. The CDR3 loop is CASSLDRGTAGGSPLHF. CDR3 in DNA: TGTGCCAGCAGCTTAGACCGGGGGACGGCAGGTGGATCACCCCTCCACTTT. This sequence joins TRBV11-2 and TRBJ1-6, with D tentatively TRBD1 (5 bases). The V end lost 0 bases, the J end lost 10 bases, and 19 bases lay between the germline ends. This CDR3 has 17 residues. Germline V gene data show CDR1 as SGHAT and CDR2 as FQNNGV.

This clonotype has ten or more counts. The chain links TRBV7-2 to TRBJ2-3; 8 bases map to TRBD1. This CDR3 region has 15 residues. V trimming: 3 bases; J trimming: 4 bases; junction bases outside the gene matches: 6. Germline V gene data show CDR1 as SGHTA and CDR2 as FQGNSA. The CDR3 region has the DNA TGTGCCAGCAGCTTCGGACAGGGTGGGGCAGATACGCAGTATTTT. Its translation is CASSFGQGGADTQYF.

This clonotype came up many times. This CDR3 is CASNRGGSGTDTQYF. DNA for the CDR3: TGTGCCAGCAATAGAGGGGGTTCAGGCACAGATACGCAGTATTTT. The chain employs TRBV12-3 or TRBV12-4 and TRBJ2-3, with a weak D call TRBD1 (6 bases). The ends were cut back, 7 bases at V and 1 base at J, with 15 bases in the middle. The CDR3 runs 15 residues.

This clonotype was detected many times. This sequence joins TRBV28 and TRBJ2-7, with a weak D call TRBD2 (5 bases). This CDR3 comprises 15 residues. V was trimmed by 6 bases and J by 0 bases, leaving 15 bases between them. Germline CDR1 is MDHEN and CDR2 is SYDVKM. The CDR3 loop reads CASRKSIASSYEQYF. For the CDR3, the DNA is TGTGCCAGCAGGAAATCAATAGCGAGCTCCTACGAGCAGTACTTC.

The genes are TRBV19 and TRBJ2-7; D may be TRBD2 (6 bases). Germline V gene lookup returns CDR1 LNHDA and CDR2 SQIVND (reference sequence). Trimming cost V 6 bases and J 5 bases, with 11 bases left between them. The CDR3 sequence is 12 residues long. The CDR3 DNA reads as TGTGCCAGTAGATCTGGCGGGAACGAGCAGTACTTC. Translated, it gives CASRSGGNEQYF.

Points on this clonotype: One junction end disagrees with the germline gene, perhaps due to a read error. This chain uses TRBV7-3 with TRBJ2-1; maybe TRBD2 (5 bases). The length of the CDR3 is 16 residues. Per germline, CDR1 SGHTA and CDR2 FQGTGA. CDR3 in DNA: TGTGCCAGCAGCACGAGAGGCGGGTTCTCCTACAGTGAGCAGTTCTTC. It codes for CASSTRGGFSYSEQFF.

This clonotype was seen a few times. The genes are TRBV18 and TRBJ2-2, with TRBD2 matching over 11 bases. CDR1 KGHSH and CDR2 LQKENI come from the germline V gene. This CDR3 has 16 amino acids. V was pared by 6 bases and J by 6 bases, with 9 bases of the junction left unmatched. CDR3 DNA sequence: TGTGCCAGCTCGGTTACTAGCGGGAGAGGATCCGGGGAGCTGTTTTTT. It yields the protein CASSVTSGRGSGELFF.

The chain combines TRBV24-1 with TRBJ2-1; D not resolved. Between the trimmed V and J ends, which lost 9 bases and 7 bases, there was a span of 12 bases. Germline values: CDR1 KGHDR, CDR2 SFDVKD. The length of the CDR3 is 12 residues. The CDR3 loop reads CATSSVRNEQFF. The CDR3, as DNA: TGTGCCACCTCATCGGTCCGAAATGAGCAGTTCTTC.

This clonotype came up a few times. This sequence joins TRBV7-9 and TRBJ1-6; D is undetermined. With 3 bases removed from V and 4 bases from J, the gap between germline ends came to 7 bases. CDR3 length: 14 residues. Germline values: CDR1 SEHNR, CDR2 FQNEAQ (reference sequence). The CDR3 here is CASSFASYNSPLHF. The CDR3 coding sequence is TGTGCCAGCAGCTTTGCATCTTATAATTCACCCCTCCACTTT.

This clonotype was picked up many times. This sequence joins TRBV11-3 and TRBJ2-7; TRBD1 aligns across 7 bases. Germline V CDR1 and CDR2: SGHNT, YENEEA. J gave up 5 bases and V 4 bases, and 8 bases lay outside the gene matches. The CDR3 has 14 amino acids. CDR3 residues: CASSSRQGLHEQYF. CDR3 DNA: TGTGCCAGCAGCTCCAGACAGGGTCTCCACGAGCAGTACTTC.